One sample yielded the 19 T cell receptor beta chains listed below, sequenced in a study of blood T cell repertoires in COVID-19. The data were produced by immunoSEQ multiplex PCR, yet TCRdb's version contains in-frame clones alone and is incomplete. The sample consists of about 80,000 clones, around 77% of them appearing once. Input material: peripheral blood. The receptors were gathered from a man in his 70s with active or convalescent COVID-19.

The rearrangement uses TRBV5-1 and TRBJ2-5, with 7 bases identical to TRBD2. After removal of 6 bases from V and 5 bases from J, the junction contained 13 bases not matched to a gene. This CDR3 contains 15 residues. Germline lookup yields CDR1 SGHRS and CDR2 YFSETQ. The CDR3 is CASNRGAAREETQYF. The CDR3 DNA sequence: TGCGCCAGCAACAGAGGGGCGGCGCGGGAGGAGACCCAGTACTTC. The entire variable domain, with the rest obtained from reference TRBV5-1 and TRBJ2-5, is as follows: KAGVTQTPRYLIKTRGQQVTLSCSPISGHRSVSWYQQTPGQGLQFLFEYFSETQRNKGNFPGRFSGRQFSNSRSEMNVSTLELGDSALYLCASNRGAAREETQYFGPGTRLLVL.

This chain links TRBV7-8 with TRBJ1-3, with D tentatively TRBD1 (5 bases). Looked up from germline, CDR1 is SGHVS and CDR2 is FQNEAQ. V was shortened by 3 bases and J by 8 bases, with 14 bases between the two germline ends. The CDR3 consists of 14 residues. The CDR3 region has the DNA TGTGCCAGCAGCTTGCGACAGCGGGTAGACACCATATATTTT. Translating it yields CASSLRQRVDTIYF.

The rearrangement links TRBV25-1 to TRBJ1-5; D ambiguous. Deletions cut 2 bases from V and 0 bases from J, with 5 bases between. This CDR3 is 14 amino acids long. The germline V gene encodes CDR1 MGHDK and CDR2 SYGVNS. The DNA of the CDR3 is TGTGCCAGCAGTGAACAGTATAGCAATCAGCCCCAGCATTTT. It is translated as CASSEQYSNQPQHF. Full variable domain (rest looked up from reference TRBV25-1 and TRBJ1-5): EADIYQTPRYLVIGTGKKITLECSQTMGHDKMYWYQQDPGMELHLIHYSYGVNSTEKGDLSSESTVSRIRTEHFPLTLESARPSHTSQYLCASSEQYSNQPQHFGDGTRLSIL.

The CDR3 reads CASSLGTHISGANVLTF. DNA of the CDR3: TGTGCCAGCAGCCTTGGGACACATATCTCTGGGGCCAACGTCCTGACTTTC. The genes are TRBV28 and TRBJ2-6, with D possibly being TRBD1 (6 bases). V was trimmed by 6 bases and J by 0 bases, leaving 15 bases between them. CDR1 and CDR2 from the germline V gene are MDHEN and SYDVKM. This CDR3 spans 17 amino acids.

The J gene is TRBJ1-1, the V gene TRBV28, with 7 bases fitting TRBD1. J gave up 4 bases and V 7 bases, and 9 bases lay outside the gene matches. Germline-derived CDR1 and CDR2 are MDHEN and SYDVKM. This CDR3 contains 14 residues. The CDR3 loop reads CASIPGQPFTEAFF. The CDR3 DNA reads as TGTGCCAGCATTCCGGGACAGCCGTTCACTGAAGCTTTCTTT. The whole variable domain, remainder taken from reference TRBV28 and TRBJ1-1, is DVKVTQSSRYLVKRTGEKVFLECVQDMDHENMFWYRQDPGLGLRLIYFSYDVKMKEKGDIPEGYSVSREKKERFSLILESASTNQTSMYLCASIPGQPFTEAFFGQGTRLTVV.

The chain joins TRBV3-1 (or the pseudogene TRBV3-2) to TRBJ1-2, with no clear D. In germline, CDR1 is LGHDT, CDR2 YNNKEL (reference sequence). The CDR3 has 13 amino acids. Between the trimmed V and J ends, which lost 5 bases and 6 bases, there was a span of 13 bases. This chain's CDR3 is CASSSRLGDGYTF. CDR3 sequence (DNA): TGTGCCAGCAGCTCCCGACTCGGGGATGGCTACACCTTC.

The rearrangement links TRBV11-3 to TRBJ2-1; 11 positions agree with TRBD2. Germline V gene sequence: CDR1 SGHNT, CDR2 YENEEA. The CDR3 spans 15 residues. With 3 bases clipped from V and 10 bases from J, the junction kept 8 bases outside the gene matches. The CDR3 is CASSLGLAGGKEQFF. CDR3 in DNA: TGTGCCAGCAGCTTGGGCCTAGCGGGGGGTAAGGAGCAGTTCTTC.

The V call is TRBV7-9, the J call TRBJ2-3; 8 positions agree with TRBD2. This CDR3 is 16 amino acids long. Germline V gene sequence: CDR1 SEHNR, CDR2 FQNEAQ (reference sequence). The junction had 9 bases not matched to a gene; V was cut back by 5 bases and J by 2 bases. The CDR3 region is CASSRGTSGTTDTQYF. The CDR3 nucleotides are TGTGCCAGCAGCCGAGGAACTAGCGGAACCACAGATACGCAGTATTTT.

The chain joins TRBV19 to TRBJ1-1; TRBD1 aligns across 7 bases. J gave up 0 bases and V 4 bases, and 8 bases lay outside the gene matches. This CDR3 contains 16 residues. The germline CDR1 and CDR2 sequences are LNHDA and SQIVND (reference sequence). CDR3 bases: TGTGCCAGTAGTAATAGACAGGGAATAATGAACACTGAAGCTTTCTTT. Its translation: CASSNRQGIMNTEAFF.

The chain couples TRBV5-1 to TRBJ2-7, with 11 positions matching TRBD1. The CDR3 totals 18 residues. Germline V CDR1 and CDR2: SGHRS, YFSETQ. V lost 4 bases and J lost 3; bases outside the gene matches: 15. Written as DNA, the CDR3 is TGCGCCAGCAGCCTCCGAGAGGACAGGGGGCGTCTTATCTACGAGCAGTACTTC. It translates to CASSLREDRGRLIYEQYF.

The J gene is TRBJ1-3, the V gene TRBV2; D call uncertain. Germline V gene lookup returns CDR1 SNHLY and CDR2 FYNNEI. The CDR3 runs 13 residues. V was shortened by 6 bases and J by 0 bases, with 6 bases between the two germline ends. The CDR3 sequence is CASSGGSGNTIYF. In nucleotides, the CDR3 is TGTGCCAGCAGCGGCGGCTCTGGAAACACCATATATTTT.

The rearrangement links TRBV28 to TRBJ1-5; D may be TRBD1 (6 bases). This CDR3 is built from 13 residues. Trimming shortened V by 11 bases and J by 4 bases, and 15 bases separated the two germline ends. Per the germline V gene, CDR1 is MDHEN and CDR2 is SYDVKM. For the CDR3, the DNA is TGTGCCGGCAACAGGGAAGGAAATCAGCCCCAGCATTTT. As protein: CAGNREGNQPQHF.

The rearrangement uses TRBV5-1 and TRBJ2-1; 7 positions match TRBD2. Per the germline V gene, CDR1 is SGHRS and CDR2 is YFSETQ. The V gene end was trimmed by 6 bases and the J gene end by 4 bases; junction bases not matched to a gene: 7. CDR3 length: 14 amino acids. The CDR3 protein is CASKSSGEYNEQFF. The DNA for the CDR3 is TGCGCCAGCAAGTCTAGCGGAGAATACAATGAGCAGTTCTTC.

The chain has TRBV9 and TRBJ2-3; maybe TRBD2 (5 bases). The germline gives CDR1 SGDLS, CDR2 YYNGEE. Trimming pared 0 bases from V and 0 bases from J, leaving 8 bases between. The CDR3 loop spans 15 amino acids. The CDR3 DNA is TGTGCCAGCAGCGTAGCGGGGTTGAGCACAGATACGCAGTATTTT. Amino acids: CASSVAGLSTDTQYF.

Concerning this clone: One end of the junction is discordant with germline, which a read error may explain. The chain employs TRBV27 and TRBJ2-5; 9 nucleotides align to TRBD2. CDR1 is MNHEY, CDR2 SMNVEV, per germline (reference sequence). This CDR3 has 13 residues. The CDR3 DNA reads as TGTGCGAGCACGAGTGCGGGGGGGGAGACCCAGTACTTC. Protein product: CASTSAGGETQYF.

The J gene is TRBJ1-2, the V gene TRBV10-1; D is perhaps TRBD1 (6 bases). V lost 0 bases to trimming and J lost 7 bases, with 9 bases between them. Germline V gene lookup returns CDR1 WNHNN and CDR2 SYGVQD (reference sequence). The CDR3 is 13 residues long. The CDR3 is CASSESGGRGYTF. DNA of the CDR3: TGCGCCAGCAGTGAGTCTGGGGGCCGTGGCTACACCTTC.

The chain joins TRBV15 to TRBJ1-2; tentatively, D is TRBD1 (5 bases). CDR1 is LNHNV, CDR2 YYDKDF, per germline (reference sequence). V dropped 6 bases and J dropped 3 bases, with 8 bases sitting between them. This CDR3 has 12 residues. The CDR3 DNA is TGTGCCACCAGTCAGGGCGACTATGGCTACACCTTC. Translation: CATSQGDYGYTF.

The chain has TRBV7-2 and TRBJ2-1, with 8 bases fitting TRBD1. The trim removed 3 bases at V and 8 bases at J, leaving 6 bases unmatched. Germline-derived CDR1 and CDR2 are SGHTA and FQGNSA. This CDR3 spans 14 amino acids. The CDR3 region has the DNA TGTGCCAGCAGCTTCTTCCAGGGGGCCGATGAGCAGTTCTTC. Its translation is CASSFFQGADEQFF.

The chain is built from TRBV6-5 and TRBJ1-6; 8 bases are a match to TRBD1. The CDR3 consists of 15 residues. With 6 bases clipped from V and 7 bases from J, the junction kept 8 bases outside the gene matches. Per the germline V gene, CDR1 is MNHEY and CDR2 is SVGAGI. For the CDR3, the DNA is TGTGCCAGCAGAAAAACGGACAGGGAAAATTCACCCCTCCACTTT. Translated, it gives CASRKTDRENSPLHF.